The subject of this entry is one T cell receptor beta chain. The source of the sample is a study of blood T cell repertoires in COVID-19. Study as a whole: Sites in the United States, Italy and Spain provided acute and convalescent COVID-19 samples. T cells, B-cell-depleted T cells, or PBMCs supplied cDNA or gDNA.

Authors' analysis steps: The authors estimated nucleated cell counts from reference gene primer amplification. The data were produced by immunoSEQ multiplex PCR, yet TCRdb's version contains in-frame clones alone and is incomplete. V, J and clone size were drawn from that table, and D and trimming were deduced from the DNA. The data show 180,000 or so clones, with approximately 81% seen just once and 15% to 20% held by the top ten. Seattle patient enrollment occurred during active infection, with longitudinal follow-up thereafter. The V and J ends lost 2 bases and 10 bases respectively, with 9 bases between them. Germline CDR1 is MNHNS and CDR2 is SASEGT. This CDR3 contains 13 residues.

The sample was peripheral blood. This clonotype originated in a person between 65 and 80 years old with COVID-19, enrolled during active disease. This chain uses TRBV6-1 with TRBJ1-6; maybe TRBD1 (6 bases). The CDR3 DNA reads as TGTGCCAGCAGTGAATCCCAGGGGTCACCCCTCCACTTT. Amino acid sequence: CASSESQGSPLHF.